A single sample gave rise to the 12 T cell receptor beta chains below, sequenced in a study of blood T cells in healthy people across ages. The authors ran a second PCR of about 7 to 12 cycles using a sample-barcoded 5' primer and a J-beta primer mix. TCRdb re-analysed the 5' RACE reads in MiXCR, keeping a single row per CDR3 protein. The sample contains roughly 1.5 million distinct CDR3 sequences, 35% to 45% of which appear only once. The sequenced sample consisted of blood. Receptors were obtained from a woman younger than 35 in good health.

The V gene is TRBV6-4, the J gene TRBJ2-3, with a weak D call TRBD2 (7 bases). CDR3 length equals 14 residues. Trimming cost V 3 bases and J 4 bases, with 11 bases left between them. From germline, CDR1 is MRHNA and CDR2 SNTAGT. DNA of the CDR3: TGTGCCAGCAGTGAAGGGGGGGTCGCAGATACGCAGTATTTT. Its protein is CASSEGGVADTQYF.

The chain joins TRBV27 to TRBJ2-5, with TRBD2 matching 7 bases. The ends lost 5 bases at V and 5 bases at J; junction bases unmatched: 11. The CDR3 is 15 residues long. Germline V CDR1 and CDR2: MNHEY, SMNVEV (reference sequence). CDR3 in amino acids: CASSGLTAGWETQYF. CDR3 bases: TGTGCCAGCAGTGGACTCACAGCGGGGTGGGAGACCCAGTACTTC.

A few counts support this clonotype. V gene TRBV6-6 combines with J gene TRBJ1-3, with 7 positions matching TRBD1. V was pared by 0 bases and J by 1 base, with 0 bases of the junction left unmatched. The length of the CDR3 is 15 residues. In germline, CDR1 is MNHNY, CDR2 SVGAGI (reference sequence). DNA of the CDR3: TGTGCCAGCAGTTACTCGACAGGGTCTGGAAACACCATATATTTT. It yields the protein CASSYSTGSGNTIYF.

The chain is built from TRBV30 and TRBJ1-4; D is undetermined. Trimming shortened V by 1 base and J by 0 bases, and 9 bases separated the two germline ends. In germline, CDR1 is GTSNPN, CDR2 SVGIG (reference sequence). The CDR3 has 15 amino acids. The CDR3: CAWSEGSATNEKLFF. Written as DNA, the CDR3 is TGTGCCTGGAGTGAAGGTAGTGCAACTAATGAAAAACTGTTTTTT.

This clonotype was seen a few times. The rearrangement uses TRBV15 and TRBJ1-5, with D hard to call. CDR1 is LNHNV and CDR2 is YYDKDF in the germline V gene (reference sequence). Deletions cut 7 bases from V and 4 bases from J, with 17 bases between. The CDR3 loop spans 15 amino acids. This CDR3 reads CATKIGQAGNQPQHF. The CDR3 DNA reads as TGTGCCACCAAGATTGGCCAGGCGGGAAATCAGCCCCAGCATTTT.

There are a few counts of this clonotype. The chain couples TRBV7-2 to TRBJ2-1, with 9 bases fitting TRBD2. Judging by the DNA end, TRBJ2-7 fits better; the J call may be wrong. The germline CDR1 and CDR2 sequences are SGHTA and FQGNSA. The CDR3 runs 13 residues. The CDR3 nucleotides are TGTGCCAGCAGGGTAGCGGGAGACAATGAGCAGTACTTC. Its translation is CASRVAGDNEQYF.

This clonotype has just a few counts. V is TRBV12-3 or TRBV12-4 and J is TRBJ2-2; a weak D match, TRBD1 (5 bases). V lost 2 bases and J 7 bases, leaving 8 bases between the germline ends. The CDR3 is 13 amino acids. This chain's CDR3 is CASSLQGFGELFF. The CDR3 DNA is TGTGCCAGCAGTTTACAGGGTTTCGGGGAGCTGTTTTTT.

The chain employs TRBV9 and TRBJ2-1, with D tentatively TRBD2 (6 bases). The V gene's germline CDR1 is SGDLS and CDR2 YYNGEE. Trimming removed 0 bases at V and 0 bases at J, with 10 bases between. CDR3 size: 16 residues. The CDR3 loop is CASSVVGTASYNEQFF. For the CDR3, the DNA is TGTGCCAGCAGCGTAGTCGGGACTGCCTCCTACAATGAGCAGTTCTTC.

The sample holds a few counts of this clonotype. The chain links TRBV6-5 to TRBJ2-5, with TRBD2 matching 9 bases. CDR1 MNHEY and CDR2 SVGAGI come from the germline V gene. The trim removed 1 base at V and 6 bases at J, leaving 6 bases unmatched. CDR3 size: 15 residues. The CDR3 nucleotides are TGTGCCAGCAGTTACTGGGTTAGCGGGGGTCAGACCCAGTACTTC. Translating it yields CASSYWVSGGQTQYF.

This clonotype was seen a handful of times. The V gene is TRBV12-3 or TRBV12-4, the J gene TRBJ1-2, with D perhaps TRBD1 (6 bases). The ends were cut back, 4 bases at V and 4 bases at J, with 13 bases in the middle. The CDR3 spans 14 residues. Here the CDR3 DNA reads TGTGCCAGCAGTTCCACAGGGTGGGTCTATGGCTACACCTTC. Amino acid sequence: CASSSTGWVYGYTF.

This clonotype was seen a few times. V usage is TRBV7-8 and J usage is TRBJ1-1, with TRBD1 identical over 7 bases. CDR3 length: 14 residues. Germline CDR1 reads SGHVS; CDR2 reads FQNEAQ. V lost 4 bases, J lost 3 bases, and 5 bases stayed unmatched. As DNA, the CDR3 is TGTGCCAGCAGCTCCCACAGGGGATACACTGAAGCTTTCTTT. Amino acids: CASSSHRGYTEAFF. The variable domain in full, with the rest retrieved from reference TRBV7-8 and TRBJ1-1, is GAGVSQSPRYKVAKRGQDVALRCDPISGHVSLFWYQQALGQGPEFLTYFQNEAQLDKSGLPSDRFFAERPEGSVSTLKIQRTQQEDSAVYLCASSSHRGYTEAFFGQGTRLTVV.

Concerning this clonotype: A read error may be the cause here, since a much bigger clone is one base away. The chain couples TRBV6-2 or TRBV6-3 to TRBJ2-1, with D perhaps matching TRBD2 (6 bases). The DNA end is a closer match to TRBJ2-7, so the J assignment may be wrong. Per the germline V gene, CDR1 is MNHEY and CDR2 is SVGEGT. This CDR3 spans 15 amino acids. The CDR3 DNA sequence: TGTGCCAGTGGACGGTCGGGGGATTCCTACAATGAGCAGTACTTC. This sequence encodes CASGRSGDSYNEQYF.